This T cell receptor beta chain originates from a study of CD8 T cells in Susac syndrome. RNA in amounts of roughly 0.5 to 1 ug was reverse transcribed with random hexamers. TCRdb itself ran the immunoSEQ multiplex PCR reads through MiXCR, one entry per CDR3 protein. The sample records approximately 210,000 distinct CDR3 sequences, about 95% being singletons. Germline CDR1 MNHEY, CDR2 SVGEGT. This CDR3 is 15 amino acids long. The sample taken for sequencing was CD4+ T cells from PBMCs. The chain is built from TRBV6-2 or TRBV6-3 and TRBJ1-6, with D tentatively TRBD1 (6 bases). The TCR was taken from a human donor with Susac syndrome. CDR3 nucleotides: TGTACCTCCCCAGGCGGGGGCTTTTATAATTCACCCCTCCACTTT. Amino acid sequence: CTSPGGGFYNSPLHF.